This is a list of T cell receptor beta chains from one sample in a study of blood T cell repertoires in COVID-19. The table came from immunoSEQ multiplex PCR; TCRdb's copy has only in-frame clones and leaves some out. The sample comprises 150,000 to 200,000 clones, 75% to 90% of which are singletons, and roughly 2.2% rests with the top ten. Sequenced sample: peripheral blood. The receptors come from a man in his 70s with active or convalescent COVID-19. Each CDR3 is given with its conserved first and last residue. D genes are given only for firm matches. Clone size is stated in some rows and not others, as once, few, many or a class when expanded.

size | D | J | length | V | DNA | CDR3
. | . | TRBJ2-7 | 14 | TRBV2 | TGTGCCAGCCGCGGGCAGACGTTCTCCTACGAGCAGTACTTC | CASRGQTFSYEQYF
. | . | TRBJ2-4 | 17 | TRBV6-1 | TGTGCCAGCAGTGCTAGGGGGGCTATCCGGACTAGTAACATTCAGTACTTC | CASSARGAIRTSNIQYF
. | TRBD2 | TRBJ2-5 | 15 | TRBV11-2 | TGTGCCAGCAGCCCGGGGACTAGCGGGGGAGAGACCCAGTACTTC | CASSPGTSGGETQYF
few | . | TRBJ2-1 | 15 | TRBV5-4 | TGTGCCAGCAGCCGGACTCCAATTACCTACAATGAGCAGTTCTTC | CASSRTPITYNEQFF
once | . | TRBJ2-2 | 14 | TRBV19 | TGTGCCAGTAGTAGAGGGTTTGACACCGGGGAGCTGTTTTTT | CASSRGFDTGELFF
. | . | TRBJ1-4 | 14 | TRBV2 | TGTGCCAGCATAGGGGGTCTACCTAATGAAAAACTGTTTTTT | CASIGGLPNEKLFF
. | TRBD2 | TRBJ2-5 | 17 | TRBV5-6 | TGTGCCAGCAGCCGAACGACTAGCGGGAAGGTACAAGAGACCCAGTACTTC | CASSRTTSGKVQETQYF
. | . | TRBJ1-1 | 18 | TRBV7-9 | TGTGCCAGCAGCTTAAACTCCCTGAGGACAGACATGAACACTGAAGCTTTCTTT | CASSLNSLRTDMNTEAFF
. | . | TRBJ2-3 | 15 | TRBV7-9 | TGTGCCAGCAGCTTATTACCGGGTAGCACAGATACGCAGTATTTT | CASSLLPGSTDTQYF
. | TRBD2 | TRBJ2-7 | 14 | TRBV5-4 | TGTGCCAGCAGCAGCGGGACTAGCGCTTACGAGCAGTACTTC | CASSSGTSAYEQYF
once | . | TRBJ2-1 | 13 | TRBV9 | TGTGCCAGCAGCGTTGGACATGGGGATGAGCAGTTCTTC | CASSVGHGDEQFF
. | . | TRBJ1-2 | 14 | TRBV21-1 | TGTGCCAGCAGCAAAGTCCCGGGTCCGGGTGGCTACACCTTC | CASSKVPGPGGYTF
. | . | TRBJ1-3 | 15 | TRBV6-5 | TGTGCCAGCAGCGCAAGGAGAGGCTCTGGAAACACCATATATTTT | CASSARRGSGNTIYF
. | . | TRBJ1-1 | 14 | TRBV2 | TGTGCCAGCAGTGGGCAGGGTTGGGACACTGAAGCTTTCTTT | CASSGQGWDTEAFF
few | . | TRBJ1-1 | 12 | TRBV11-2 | TGTGCCAGCAGCCCCGGGGGGAAAGAAGCTTTCTTT | CASSPGGKEAFF
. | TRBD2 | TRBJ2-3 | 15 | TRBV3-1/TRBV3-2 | TGTGCCAGCAGCCTTAGCGGGTCACGCACAGATACGCAGTATTTT | CASSLSGSRTDTQYF
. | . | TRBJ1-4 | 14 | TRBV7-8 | TGTGCCAGCAGCGGACAGCGACAGAATGAAAAACTGTTTTTT | CASSGQRQNEKLFF
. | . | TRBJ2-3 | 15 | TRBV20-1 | TGCAGTGCTAGTCCATCCAGCGGGAGCACAGATACGCAGTATTTT | CSASPSSGSTDTQYF
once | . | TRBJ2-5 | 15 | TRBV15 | TGTGCCACCAGCAGAGAGCTTTGGGGGCAGGAGACCCAGTACTTC | CATSRELWGQETQYF
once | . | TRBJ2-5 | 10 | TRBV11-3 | TGTGCCACCATCGGGGAGACCCAGTACTTC | CATIGETQYF
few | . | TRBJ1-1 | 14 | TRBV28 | TGTGCCAGCAGTTTTACAGGGCCGCTCACTGAAGCTTTCTTT | CASSFTGPLTEAFF
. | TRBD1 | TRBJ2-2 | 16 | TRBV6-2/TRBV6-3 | TGTGCCAGCAGTTATAGACAGGGCGGGAACACCGGGGAGCTGTTTTTT | CASSYRQGGNTGELFF
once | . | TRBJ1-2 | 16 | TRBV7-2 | TGTGCCAGCAGCTTAGGGGGCGAGGGGGTTGGCTATGGCTACACCTTC | CASSLGGEGVGYGYTF
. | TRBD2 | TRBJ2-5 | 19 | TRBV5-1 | TGCGCCAGCAGCTTGCATGTCGCCGGGACTAGCGGATTTAAAGAGACCCAGTACTTC | CASSLHVAGTSGFKETQYF
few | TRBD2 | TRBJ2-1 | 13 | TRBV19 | TGTGCCAGTAGAGCGGGGCCTGGGGATGAGCAGTTCTTC | CASRAGPGDEQFF
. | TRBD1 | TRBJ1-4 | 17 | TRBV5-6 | TGTGCCAGCAGCTTCAGAGGTAGGGGGCGGGGTAATGAAAAACTGTTTTTT | CASSFRGRGRGNEKLFF
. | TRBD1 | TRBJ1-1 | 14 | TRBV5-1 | TGCGCCAGCAGATTGGTAGGGGGCGACACTGAAGCTTTCTTT | CASRLVGGDTEAFF
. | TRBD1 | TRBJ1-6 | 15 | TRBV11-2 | TGTGCCAGCAGGGGACAGGGCCATACGGGATCACCCCTCCACTTT | CASRGQGHTGSPLHF
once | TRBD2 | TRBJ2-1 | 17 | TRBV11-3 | TGTGCCAGCAGCCTTGGGACTAGCGGGAAGTCTAGGAATGAGCAGTTCTTC | CASSLGTSGKSRNEQFF
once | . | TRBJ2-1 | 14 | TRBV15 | TGTGCCACCAGCAGCCAGGCATCCTACAATGAGCAGTTCTTC | CATSSQASYNEQFF
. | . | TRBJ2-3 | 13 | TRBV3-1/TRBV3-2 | TGTGCCAGCAGCCAAGATCGGACAGCTTCGCAGTATTTT | CASSQDRTASQYF
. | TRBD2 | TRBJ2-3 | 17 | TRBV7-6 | TGTGCCAGCAGCAGCGGACTAGCGGGGGGGCCCGGAGATACGCAGTATTTT | CASSSGLAGGPGDTQYF
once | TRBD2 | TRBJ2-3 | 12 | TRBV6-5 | TGTGCCAGCAGGACCCCGGGACTAGCGTACTATTTT | CASRTPGLAYYF
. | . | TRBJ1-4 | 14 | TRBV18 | TGTGCCAGCTCACCACGAGGAGCTAATGAAAAACTGTTTTTT | CASSPRGANEKLFF
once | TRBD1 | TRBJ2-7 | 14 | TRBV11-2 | TGTGCCAGCAGCTTATGGCAGGGGGATTACGAGCAGTACTTC | CASSLWQGDYEQYF
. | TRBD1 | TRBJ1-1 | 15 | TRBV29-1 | TGCAGCGTCCTGGGGACAGGGGGCATGAACACTGAAGCTTTCTTT | CSVLGTGGMNTEAFF
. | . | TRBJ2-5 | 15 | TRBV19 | TGTGCCAGTAGTATTCAGGTTCTCTCTCAGGAGACCCAGTACTTC | CASSIQVLSQETQYF
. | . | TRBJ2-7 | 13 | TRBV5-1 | TGCGCCAGCAGTCGGGACATTGAAGGCGAGCAGTACTTC | CASSRDIEGEQYF
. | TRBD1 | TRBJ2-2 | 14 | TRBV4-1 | TGCGCCAGCAGCGACAGGGAGAACACCGGGGAGCTGTTTTTT | CASSDRENTGELFF